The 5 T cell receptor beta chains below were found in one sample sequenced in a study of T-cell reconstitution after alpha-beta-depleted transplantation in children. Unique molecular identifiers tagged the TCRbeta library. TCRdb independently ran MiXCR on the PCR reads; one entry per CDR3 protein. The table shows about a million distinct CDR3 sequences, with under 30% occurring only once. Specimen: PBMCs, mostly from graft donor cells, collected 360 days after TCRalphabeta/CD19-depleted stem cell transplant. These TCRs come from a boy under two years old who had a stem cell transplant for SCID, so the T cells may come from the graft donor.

CDR3 sequence reads: CSVRGDENQPQHF. In DNA, the CDR3 is TGCAGCGTTAGGGGAGATGAGAATCAGCCCCAGCATTTT. The chain combines TRBV29-1 with TRBJ1-5; perhaps TRBD1 as D (5 bases). V shed 5 bases and J shed 4 bases, with 12 bases lying between them. The CDR3 sequence is 13 residues long. Germline V gene lookup returns CDR1 SQVTM and CDR2 ANQGSEA.

Here the CDR3 DNA reads TGCGCCAGCCCTTCCGACAGTCACTATGGCTACACCTTC. Amino acids: CASPSDSHYGYTF. The chain couples TRBV5-1 to TRBJ1-2; D perhaps matches TRBD1 (5 bases). Germline V gene sequence: CDR1 SGHRS, CDR2 YFSETQ. Trimming removed 7 bases at V and 3 bases at J, with 13 bases between. The CDR3 runs 13 residues. The whole variable domain, filled in from reference TRBV5-1 and TRBJ1-2, reads KAGVTQTPRYLIKTRGQQVTLSCSPISGHRSVSWYQQTPGQGLQFLFEYFSETQRNKGNFPGRFSGRQFSNSRSEMNVSTLELGDSALYLCASPSDSHYGYTFGSGTRLTVV.

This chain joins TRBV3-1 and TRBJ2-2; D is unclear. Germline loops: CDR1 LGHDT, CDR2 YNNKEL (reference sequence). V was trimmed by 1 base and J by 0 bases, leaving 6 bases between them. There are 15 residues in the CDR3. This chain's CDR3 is CASSQVKTNTGELFF. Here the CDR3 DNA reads TGTGCCAGCAGCCAAGTAAAGACGAACACCGGGGAGCTGTTTTTT. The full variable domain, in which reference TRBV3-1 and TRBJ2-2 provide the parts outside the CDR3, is DTAVSQTPKYLVTQMGNDKSIKCEQNLGHDTMYWYKQDSKKFLKIMFSYNNKELIINETVPNRFSPKSPDKAHLNLHINSLELGDSAVYFCASSQVKTNTGELFFGEGSRLTVL.

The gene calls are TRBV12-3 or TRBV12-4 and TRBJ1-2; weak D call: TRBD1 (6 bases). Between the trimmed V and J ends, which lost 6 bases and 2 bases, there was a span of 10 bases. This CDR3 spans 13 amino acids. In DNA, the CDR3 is TGTGCCAGCAGGTCCAGGGGAAACTATGGCTACACCTTC. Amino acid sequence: CASRSRGNYGYTF.

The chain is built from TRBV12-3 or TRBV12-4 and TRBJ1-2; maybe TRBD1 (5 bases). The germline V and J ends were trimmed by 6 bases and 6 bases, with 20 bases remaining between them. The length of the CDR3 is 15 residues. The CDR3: CASRALAGEEDGYTF. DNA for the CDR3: TGTGCCAGCAGAGCCCTGGCGGGGGAGGAGGATGGCTACACCTTC.